What follows describes a single T cell receptor beta chain. The authors' processing: Amplification with reference gene primers provided the estimates of nucleated cell counts. Profiling relied on immunoSEQ multiplex PCR, and the TCRdb table lists in-frame clones only, not all of them. From that table come the V and J calls and clone size; the DNA was used to work out D and trimming. The data hold over 75,000 clones, with 70% to 85% observed a single time. This sample was included in a study of blood T cell repertoires in COVID-19. As for the study in general: Some COVID-19 samples were acute and others convalescent; all came from the United States, Italy and Spain. Nucleic acid was either cDNA or gDNA, and it came from T cells, B-cell-depleted T cells, or PBMCs.

CDR1 is SGHVS, CDR2 FQNEAQ, per germline. This CDR3 region has 17 residues. J was trimmed by 9 bases and V by 0 bases; bases with no gene match: 14. Sequenced sample: peripheral blood. The chain couples TRBV7-8 to TRBJ2-1; 7 nucleotides match TRBD2. The source of this sequence is a man aged 70 or older with acute or convalescent COVID-19. The CDR3 region is CASSLAGKDWRELEQFF. CDR3 DNA sequence: TGTGCCAGCAGCTTAGCCGGCAAGGATTGGCGGGAGCTTGAGCAGTTCTTC. The full variable domain, in which reference TRBV7-8 and TRBJ2-1 provide the parts outside the CDR3, is GAGVSQSPRYKVAKRGQDVALRCDPISGHVSLFWYQQALGQGPEFLTYFQNEAQLDKSGLPSDRFFAERPEGSVSTLKIQRTQQEDSAVYLCASSLAGKDWRELEQFFGPGTRLTVL.